The rows below give T cell receptor beta chains drawn from one sample of a study of regulatory T cells in long-lasting Graves disease. One entry per CDR3 protein results from TCRdb running MiXCR on the multiplex PCR reads. The repertoire holds about 440,000 distinct CDR3 sequences, with 15% to 20% as singletons. This same sample was also taken into another study, of T cells in Graves' hyperthyroidism and ophthalmopathy.

Sequencing was performed on peripheral blood mononuclear cells (PBMCs), taken at new diagnosis, from a patient treated with antithyroid drugs. These receptors were taken from a woman younger than 35 with Graves disease. CDR3s include the opening cysteine and the closing phenylalanine or tryptophan. The D gene is left open where the match is weak. Size is omitted from some rows. Given values are once, few, many or a class for expanded clones.

v_gene	j_gene	d_gene	abundance	CDR3aa	CDR3nt
TRBV5-1	TRBJ1-1	.	many	CASSLWVGNTEAFF	TGTGCCAGCAGTTTATGGGTTGGTAACACTGAAGCTTTCTTT
TRBV9	TRBJ2-5	TRBD2	.	CASSVGGAGGQETQYF	TGTGCCAGCAGCGTAGGGGGAGCGGGAGGTCAAGAGACCCAGTACTTC
TRBV27	TRBJ2-7	TRBD2	few	CASSFRPGGSAPSYEQYF	TGTGCCAGCAGTTTTCGACCGGGAGGGAGTGCCCCCTCCTACGAGCAGTACTTC
TRBV7-9	TRBJ1-2	.	many	CASSLAGPPNYGYTF	TGTGCCAGCAGCTTAGCAGGCCCTCCTAACTATGGCTACACCTTC
TRBV5-1	TRBJ2-2	TRBD2	.	CASRRERGANTGELFF	TGCGCCAGCAGAAGGGAGCGGGGAGCGAACACCGGGGAGCTGTTTTTT
TRBV6-1	TRBJ1-5	.	.	CASSPTGFEQPQHF	TGTGCCAGCAGCCCCACAGGGTTTGAGCAGCCCCAGCATTTT
TRBV6-2/TRBV6-3	TRBJ1-1	TRBD1	.	CASSYIRGGEAFF	TGTGCCAGCAGTTATATCAGGGGGGGTGAAGCTTTCTTT
TRBV7-6	TRBJ2-1	TRBD2	.	CASSINGLASYNEQFF	TGTGCCAGCAGCATAAACGGACTAGCGTCATACAATGAGCAGTTCTTC
TRBV28	TRBJ1-2	.	many	CASSLGGEGYGYTF	TGTGCCAGCAGTTTGGGGGGGGAGGGTTATGGCTACACCTTC
TRBV6-1	TRBJ2-3	TRBD1	few	CASSEGGQGTDTQYF	TGTGCCAGCAGTGAAGGGGGACAGGGTACAGATACGCAGTATTTT
TRBV12-3/TRBV12-4	TRBJ1-1	.	many	CASSLGAENTEAFF	TGTGCCAGCAGTTTAGGCGCAGAGAACACTGAAGCTTTCTTT
TRBV12-3/TRBV12-4	TRBJ1-2	TRBD1	.	CASSLYLQGAEGYTF	TGTGCCAGCAGTTTATATCTACAGGGGGCTGAAGGCTACACCTTC
TRBV12-3/TRBV12-4	TRBJ1-1	.	many	CASSLNGLGTEAFF	TGTGCCAGCAGTTTAAACGGACTCGGAACTGAAGCTTTCTTT
TRBV19	TRBJ2-5	.	.	CASSISAIEETQYF	TGTGCCAGTAGTATCTCGGCCATCGAAGAGACCCAGTACTTC
TRBV6-6	TRBJ2-7	.	.	CASSSPRELYEQYF	TGTGCCAGCAGTTCCCCCCGGGAGTTGTACGAGCAGTACTTC
TRBV12-5	TRBJ1-3	.	.	CASGLAGALSGNTIYF	TGTGCTAGTGGTTTGGCGGGGGCTCTCTCTGGAAACACCATATATTTT
TRBV29-1	TRBJ2-3	TRBD2	many	CSSRLSGRAADTQYF	TGCAGCTCAAGATTAAGCGGGAGGGCTGCAGATACGCAGTATTTT
TRBV5-1	TRBJ2-7	.	many	CASSLGQHYEQYF	TGCGCCAGCAGCTTGGGACAGCACTACGAGCAGTACTTC
TRBV28	TRBJ2-1	TRBD2	many	CASSLPPGVDSGSLFEQFF	TGTGCCAGCAGTTTGCCCCCCGGGGTAGATAGCGGGAGTTTGTTTGAGCAGTTCTTC
TRBV6-2/TRBV6-3	TRBJ2-3	TRBD2	.	CASSTRTSGTGDTQYF	TGTGCCAGCAGTACTAGGACTAGCGGGACTGGAGATACGCAGTATTTT
TRBV30	TRBJ1-3	.	many	CAWRAGNTIYF	TGTGCCTGGAGGGCTGGAAACACCATATATTTT
TRBV28	TRBJ2-3	TRBD2	few	CASSFASGSPDTQYF	TGTGCCAGCAGTTTTGCTAGCGGGAGTCCAGATACGCAGTATTTT
TRBV20-1	TRBJ2-7	.	many	CSASRTLTYEQYF	TGCAGTGCTAGTAGGACTTTGACCTACGAGCAGTACTTC
TRBV12-3/TRBV12-4	TRBJ2-1	TRBD1	many	CASSSDRASYNEQFF	TGTGCCAGCAGTAGTGACAGGGCATCCTACAATGAGCAGTTCTTC
TRBV19	TRBJ2-1	.	many	CASQVAGESNEQFF	TGTGCCAGTCAAGTTGCAGGGGAAAGCAATGAGCAGTTCTTC
TRBV20-1	TRBJ2-3	TRBD2	many	CSARDRRLAVYTQYF	TGCAGTGCTAGAGATCGGAGACTAGCGGTTTATACGCAGTATTTT
TRBV28	TRBJ2-5	.	many	CASRLDWTWETQYF	TGTGCCAGCAGGCTCGACTGGACTTGGGAGACCCAGTACTTC
TRBV9	TRBJ2-1	TRBD2	few	CASSHVGGSSYNEQFF	TGTGCCAGCAGCCATGTGGGCGGGAGCTCCTACAATGAGCAGTTCTTC
TRBV28	TRBJ2-4	TRBD2	many	CASRSGSRNIQYF	TGTGCCAGCAGAAGCGGGAGTCGAAACATTCAGTACTTC
TRBV9	TRBJ2-5	.	.	CASSVASGTGETQYF	TGTGCCAGCAGCGTAGCATCGGGGACCGGAGAGACCCAGTACTTC
TRBV28	TRBJ1-1	TRBD1	.	CASRPGQGRAEAFF	TGTGCCAGCAGGCCGGGACAGGGGAGGGCTGAAGCTTTCTTT
TRBV6-2/TRBV6-3	TRBJ2-7	.	few	CASSKAGTSRDEQYF	TGTGCCAGCAGTAAAGCCGGGACCTCCAGGGACGAGCAGTACTTC
TRBV27	TRBJ1-2	.	many	CASSLFPLDSYGYTF	TGTGCCAGCAGTTTATTTCCCTTAGACAGCTATGGCTACACCTTC
TRBV4-1	TRBJ2-3	TRBD1	many	CASSQDRGHWDTQYF	TGCGCCAGCAGCCAGGACAGGGGGCATTGGGATACGCAGTATTTT
TRBV5-6	TRBJ2-3	.	.	CASSLDKGSTDTQYF	TGTGCCAGCAGCTTGGACAAGGGAAGCACAGATACGCAGTATTTT
TRBV7-2	TRBJ2-7	.	many	CASSAQPEVGREQYF	TGTGCCAGCAGCGCCCAACCCGAGGTGGGTCGGGAGCAGTACTTC
TRBV9	TRBJ1-1	.	few	CASSVGLGSPEAFF	TGTGCCAGCAGCGTAGGCCTAGGATCCCCTGAAGCTTTCTTT
TRBV6-1	TRBJ2-2	.	many	CASSEGNTGELFF	TGTGCCAGCAGTGAGGGAAACACCGGGGAGCTGTTTTTT
TRBV7-2	TRBJ1-2	.	many	CASSLANYGYTF	TGTGCCAGCAGTTTGGCTAACTATGGCTACACCTTC
TRBV6-1	TRBJ2-1	TRBD2	many	CASIPLAGVGEQFF	TGTGCCAGCATACCGCTAGCGGGAGTCGGAGAGCAGTTCTTC
TRBV28	TRBJ2-3	TRBD1	many	CASSLLTGTGGRGYATDTQYF	TGTGCCAGCAGTTTACTAACCGGGACAGGGGGCCGCGGGTACGCCACAGATACGCAGTATTTT
TRBV20-1	TRBJ2-2	TRBD1	.	CSAGQGRNTGELFF	TGCAGTGCTGGACAGGGGCGGAACACCGGGGAGCTGTTTTTT
TRBV6-1	TRBJ2-7	TRBD2	.	CASRSRYLAGPPDEQYF	TGTGCCAGCAGATCGCGTTACTTAGCGGGACCCCCGGACGAGCAGTACTTC
TRBV11-1	TRBJ1-6	.	many	CASQKVRENSPLHF	TGTGCCAGCCAGAAGGTACGGGAAAATTCACCCCTCCACTTT